One and the same sample provided the 16 T cell receptor beta chains below, sequenced in a study of chemoradiotherapy in HPV16-positive cancers. Profiled with immunoSEQ multiplex PCR; TCRdb holds only in-frame clones, not every one. The data hold fewer than 25,000 clones, with roughly 92% observed a single time. The input for sequencing was blood, taken from a patient who underwent chemoradiotherapy. The receptors stem from a human donor with HPV-associated anogenital cancer.

The CDR3 here is CASSYSGQLDEQFF. The CDR3 nucleotides read TGTGCCAGCAGTTACTCGGGTCAGCTCGATGAGCAGTTCTTC. The chain joins TRBV6-5 to TRBJ2-1; D call uncertain. The CDR3 extends over 14 amino acids. Germline lookup yields CDR1 MNHEY and CDR2 SVGAGI. V was shortened by 0 bases and J by 8 bases, with 11 bases between the two germline ends.

The rearrangement links TRBV6-1 to TRBJ2-5; 8 bases are shared with TRBD2. The CDR3 runs to 13 residues. Trimming took 8 bases from V and 0 from J; bases not matched to a gene: 2. Germline lookup yields CDR1 MNHNS and CDR2 SASEGT. CDR3 sequence reads: CASGGGYQETQYF. Written as DNA, the CDR3 is TGTGCCAGCGGCGGGGGGTACCAAGAGACCCAGTACTTC.

As DNA, the CDR3 is TGTGCCAGCAGCCAAGAACAGGGTAGGACCGGGGAGCTGTTTTTT. It encodes CASSQEQGRTGELFF. The J gene is TRBJ2-2, the V gene TRBV4-2, with D perhaps matching TRBD1 (6 bases). The CDR3 contains 15 residues. Trimming shortened V by 0 bases and J by 5 bases, and 10 bases separated the two germline ends. Germline values: CDR1 LGHNA, CDR2 YNFKEQ.

The V and J genes are TRBV27 and TRBJ2-7; the D call may be TRBD1 or TRBD2 (6 bases each). The V gene lost 7 bases and the J gene lost 12 bases, with 22 bases spanning the gap. The CDR3 has 13 amino acids. Germline CDR1 and CDR2: MNHEY and SMNVEV (reference sequence). This CDR3 is CASTLTRGGSLYF. For the CDR3, the DNA is TGTGCCAGCACCCTAACCAGAGGGGGGAGTTTGTACTTC.

The chain has TRBV4-2 and TRBJ2-3; 8 nucleotides match TRBD2. The germline gives CDR1 LGHNA, CDR2 YNFKEQ. Unmatched junction bases numbered 10, after V lost 0 bases and J lost 5 bases. The CDR3 is 17 residues long. The CDR3 sequence is CASSQDRSGRGGDTQYF. The CDR3 nucleotides read TGTGCCAGCAGCCAAGATCGCAGCGGGAGAGGGGGAGATACGCAGTATTTT.

The chain employs TRBV27 and TRBJ1-5, with 9 bases matching TRBD1. The CDR3 is made up of 13 amino acids. Germline CDR1 and CDR2: MNHEY and SMNVEV (reference sequence). The trim removed 4 bases at V and 6 bases at J, leaving 1 base unmatched. The CDR3 DNA is TGTGCCAGCAGTTGGACAGGGGCTCAGCCCCAGCATTTT. This encodes CASSWTGAQPQHF.

V gene TRBV29-1 combines with J gene TRBJ2-1; 10 bases line up with TRBD1. The CDR3 has 12 residues. Per the germline V gene, CDR1 is SQVTM and CDR2 is ANQGSEA. V lost 6 bases and J lost 12; bases outside the gene matches: 8. The CDR3, as DNA: TGCAGCGTGGACAGGGGGGGTGGTGTGCAGTTCTTC. Translating gives CSVDRGGGVQFF.

V and J are TRBV11-3 and TRBJ2-1; D tentatively reads TRBD1 or TRBD2 (6 bases each). CDR3 length equals 16 residues. CDR1 SGHNT and CDR2 YENEEA come from the germline V gene. Trimming shortened V by 8 bases and J by 1 base, and 18 bases separated the two germline ends. The CDR3 sequence: CASAAGIGGSYNEQFF. The DNA for the CDR3 is TGTGCCAGCGCTGCGGGGATAGGGGGATCCTACAATGAGCAGTTCTTC.

This chain links TRBV28 with TRBJ2-3; 13 nucleotides line up with TRBD2. Trimming removed 5 bases from V and 5 bases from J; junction bases left unmatched: 7. CDR1 is MDHEN, CDR2 SYDVKM, per germline. This CDR3 has 16 amino acids. CDR3 amino acids: CASSIGLAGAVDTQYF. The CDR3 DNA sequence: TGTGCCAGCAGTATAGGACTAGCGGGAGCCGTAGATACGCAGTATTTT.

The chain uses TRBV28 and TRBJ2-2, with D perhaps assigned TRBD1 or TRBD2 (5 bases each). CDR3 size: 17 residues. Germline V CDR1 and CDR2: MDHEN, SYDVKM. V lost 6 bases and J lost 1, with 18 bases in between. The CDR3 loop is CASSKTGTQRNTGELFF. The DNA of the CDR3 is TGTGCCAGCAGCAAAACCGGGACGCAAAGGAACACCGGGGAGCTGTTTTTT.

The chain links TRBV15 to TRBJ2-1, with D uncertain. This CDR3 is built from 12 residues. Per germline, CDR1 LNHNV and CDR2 YYDKDF (reference sequence). Trimming took 1 base from V and 6 from J, leaving 4 bases between them. The CDR3, as DNA: TGTGCCACCAGCAGAGGCGGCAATGAGCAGTTCTTC. It codes for CATSRGGNEQFF.

This chain links TRBV10-3 with TRBJ2-3, with 13 positions matching TRBD2. The germline CDR1 and CDR2 sequences are ENHRY and SYGVKD. This CDR3 is 15 amino acids long. V lost 7 bases and J lost 6; bases outside the gene matches: 7. Here the CDR3 reads CAIMGLAGPRDTQYF. CDR3 in DNA: TGTGCCATCATGGGACTAGCGGGGCCGCGGGATACGCAGTATTTT.

J is TRBJ2-2 and V is TRBV7-7, with a possible D match to TRBD1 (5 bases). The CDR3 spans 14 residues. Germline V gene lookup returns CDR1 SSHAT and CDR2 FNYEAQ (reference sequence). The V end was cut by 5 bases, the J end by 2 bases, with 9 bases between. CDR3: CASSARTNTGELFF. CDR3 in DNA: TGTGCCAGCAGCGCCCGGACAAACACCGGGGAGCTGTTTTTT.

This sequence joins TRBV19 and TRBJ2-2; D gene unclear. Germline V gene data show CDR1 as LNHDA and CDR2 as SQIVND (reference sequence). The CDR3 is made up of 13 amino acids. The V and J ends lost 9 bases and 2 bases respectively, with 10 bases between them. DNA for the CDR3: TGTGCCAGCACCGACCCAAACACCGGGGAGCTGTTTTTT. It codes for CASTDPNTGELFF. The full variable domain, its missing parts supplied by reference TRBV19 and TRBJ2-2, is DGGITQSPKYLFRKEGQNVTLSCEQNLNHDAMYWYRQDPGQGLRLIYYSQIVNDFQKGDIAEGYSVSREKKESFPLTVTSAQKNPTAFYLCASTDPNTGELFFGEGSRLTVL.

This clone was counted once. CDR3 in amino acids: CASSEGWGAYGYTF. The CDR3 bases are TGTGCCAGCAGTGAAGGGTGGGGTGCCTATGGCTACACCTTC. V gene TRBV6-1 combines with J gene TRBJ1-2; D unresolved. Germline V gives CDR1 MNHNS, CDR2 SASEGT. V was shortened by 1 base and J by 4 bases, with 10 bases between the two germline ends. This CDR3 region has 14 residues.

The chain is built from TRBV20-1 and TRBJ2-5; D is uncertain. V was clipped by 7 bases and J by 5 bases, with 11 bases between them. CDR1 and CDR2 from the germline V gene are DFQATT and SNEGSKA (reference sequence). CDR3 size: 11 residues. CDR3 bases: TGCAGTGAGGGTCGTTTGGAGACCCAGTACTTC. It encodes CSEGRLETQYF.